These 20 T cell receptor beta chains originate from one sample sequenced in a study of T cells in Graves' hyperthyroidism and ophthalmopathy. RNA transcripts gave rise to amplified TCR beta CDR3 regions. The HTBI set primed first-round TCR CDR3 RT-PCR. TCRdb itself ran the multiplex PCR reads through MiXCR, one entry per CDR3 protein. Of more than 550,000 distinct CDR3 sequences in the sample, approximately 18% were seen once. What was sequenced was blood. The receptors originated from a woman in her fifties or sixties with Graves' hyperthyroidism that later progressed to Graves' ophthalmopathy.

This clonotype was counted ten times or more. The chain recombines TRBV2 with TRBJ2-5; D is possibly TRBD1 (5 bases). Trimming shortened V by 7 bases and J by 5 bases, and 17 bases separated the two germline ends. Germline CDR1 and CDR2: SNHLY and FYNNEI. This CDR3 spans 14 amino acids. CDR3 DNA sequence: TGTGCCAGCACGGCGGATACCGCAGGGGAGACCCAGTACTTC. It encodes CASTADTAGETQYF. Filled out from reference TRBV2 and TRBJ2-5, the complete variable domain reads EPEVTQTPSHQVTQMGQEVILRCVPISNHLYFYWYRQILGQKVEFLVSFYNNEISEKSEIFDDQFSVERPDGSNFTLKIRSTKLEDSAMYFCASTADTAGETQYFGPGTRLLVL.

This clonotype has at least ten counts. The chain carries TRBV3-1 and TRBJ1-2, with a tentative D call TRBD1 (5 bases). The ends were cut back, 1 base at V and 4 bases at J, with 13 bases in the middle. CDR1 LGHDT and CDR2 YNNKEL come from the germline V gene (reference sequence). This CDR3 is 15 amino acids long. The CDR3 spells CASSQVGGLIYGYTF. The CDR3 coding sequence is TGTGCCAGCAGCCAAGTGGGGGGTCTCATCTATGGCTACACCTTC.

This clonotype was seen at least ten times. The V gene is TRBV7-9, the J gene TRBJ1-5, with D unclear. This CDR3 has 14 residues. Per germline, CDR1 SEHNR and CDR2 FQNEAQ (reference sequence). Trimming pared 1 base from V and 5 bases from J, leaving 9 bases between. Written as DNA, the CDR3 is TGTGCCAGCAGCTTAGGCGGATTGGATCAGCCCCAGCATTTT. The encoded protein is CASSLGGLDQPQHF. The full variable domain, in which reference TRBV7-9 and TRBJ1-5 provide the parts outside the CDR3, is DTGVSQNPRHKITKRGQNVTFRCDPISEHNRLYWYRQTLGQGPEFLTYFQNEAQLEKSRLLSDRFSAERPKGSFSTLEIQRTEQGDSAMYLCASSLGGLDQPQHFGDGTRLSIL.

The chain couples TRBV4-1 to TRBJ1-2; weak D call: TRBD1 (6 bases). CDR1 and CDR2 from the germline V gene are MGHRA and YSYEKL. This CDR3 is 16 amino acids long. V was clipped by 1 base and J by 3 bases, with 15 bases between them. The CDR3 loop is CASSQVNGGGYYGYTF. CDR3 DNA sequence: TGCGCCAGCAGCCAAGTTAACGGGGGGGGCTACTATGGCTACACCTTC.

As concerns this clonotype: This could be a read error, since a much larger clone is one nucleotide away. The chain has TRBV10-3 and TRBJ1-4; tentatively, D is TRBD1 (5 bases). CDR1 is ENHRY and CDR2 is SYGVKD in the germline V gene. Trimming stripped 2 bases from V and 11 bases from J, with 15 bases between. The length of the CDR3 is 14 residues. The CDR3, as DNA: TGTGCCATCAGTGAGGGGTCCGGGGGGAGGAAACTGTTTTTT. Protein sequence: CAISEGSGGRKLFF.

V usage is TRBV6-6 and J usage is TRBJ1-2, with a weak D call TRBD1 (5 bases). Trimming removed 2 bases at V and 4 bases at J, with 14 bases between. This CDR3 contains 15 residues. CDR1 and CDR2 (germline): MNHNY, SVGAGI (reference sequence). The CDR3 loop is CASSYTRVESYGYTF. The CDR3 DNA follows: TGTGCCAGCAGTTACACCAGGGTTGAGAGCTATGGCTACACCTTC.

This chain joins TRBV18 and TRBJ2-5; D possibly corresponds to TRBD2 (5 bases). V was cut by 0 bases and J by 0 bases, with 8 bases left in between. The CDR3 sequence is 15 residues long. Per the germline V gene, CDR1 is KGHSH and CDR2 is LQKENI. The CDR3 bases are TGTGCCAGCTCACCACCGGAGGAATACCAAGAGACCCAGTACTTC. Its protein product is CASSPPEEYQETQYF.

This clonotype was found many times. The chain combines TRBV18 with TRBJ1-5, with D possibly TRBD1 on 5 matching bases. The CDR3 consists of 15 residues. CDR1 and CDR2 from the germline V gene are KGHSH and LQKENI. Deletions cut 2 bases from V and 3 bases from J, with 11 bases between. The CDR3 is CASSPRGGDNQPQHF. DNA of the CDR3: TGTGCCAGCTCACCAAGGGGTGGGGACAATCAGCCCCAGCATTTT.

This clonotype was counted many times. The chain joins TRBV5-1 to TRBJ2-7; 9 bases line up with TRBD1. CDR3 length: 16 residues. J lost 6 bases, V lost 4 bases, and 14 bases had no gene match. CDR1 and CDR2 (germline): SGHRS, YFSETQ. This CDR3 reads CASSADPGQGPLEQYF. In DNA, the CDR3 is TGCGCCAGCAGCGCCGACCCGGGACAGGGCCCCCTCGAGCAGTACTTC.

This clonotype was detected only a few times. The chain carries TRBV7-2 and TRBJ2-2; D is possibly TRBD2 (5 bases). Germline CDR1 SGHTA, CDR2 FQGNSA. There are 14 residues in the CDR3. V was trimmed by 5 bases and J by 6 bases, leaving 13 bases between them. CDR3 residues: CASSQVSGSGELFF. The CDR3 nucleotides are TGTGCCAGCAGCCAAGTAAGCGGTTCCGGGGAGCTGTTTTTT.

This clonotype was observed a handful of times. The genes are TRBV5-6 and TRBJ1-2; 7 bases fit TRBD1. The CDR3 covers 14 residues. With 4 bases clipped from V and 6 bases from J, the junction kept 9 bases outside the gene matches. From germline, CDR1 is SGHDT and CDR2 YYEEEE. This chain's CDR3 is CASSNGAGGHGYTF. The CDR3 nucleotides are TGTGCCAGCAGCAACGGGGCAGGGGGTCATGGCTACACCTTC. The full variable domain, in which reference TRBV5-6 and TRBJ1-2 provide the parts outside the CDR3, is DAGVTQSPTHLIKTRGQQVTLRCSPKSGHDTVSWYQQALGQGPQFIFQYYEEEERQRGNFPDRFSGHQFPNYSSELNVNALLLGDSALYLCASSNGAGGHGYTFGSGTRLTVV.

The genes are TRBV11-2 and TRBJ1-1; D perhaps matches TRBD1 (6 bases). With 5 bases removed from V and 1 base from J, the gap between germline ends came to 20 bases. This CDR3 region has 17 residues. Germline lookup yields CDR1 SGHAT and CDR2 FQNNGV. The CDR3 DNA follows: TGTGCCAGCAGCCCCCAAACTTTAGGACAGAGGAACACTGAAGCTTTCTTT. Amino acid sequence: CASSPQTLGQRNTEAFF.

This clonotype was picked up a small number of times. The chain employs TRBV4-1 and TRBJ1-4, with D unresolved. The V and J ends lost 0 bases and 3 bases respectively, with 11 bases between them. There are 16 residues in the CDR3. Germline loops: CDR1 MGHRA, CDR2 YSYEKL. CDR3 coding DNA: TGCGCCAGCAGCCAAGATACGGGGAGGCCTAATGAAAAACTGTTTTTT. It is translated as CASSQDTGRPNEKLFF.

CDR3 bases: TGTGCCAGTAGCCCCCAGGGGCCCATGAACACTGAAGCTTTCTTT. Translated: CASSPQGPMNTEAFF. The rearrangement joins TRBV19 to TRBJ1-1, with D possibly matching TRBD1 (6 bases). This CDR3 spans 15 amino acids. From germline, CDR1 is LNHDA and CDR2 SQIVND (reference sequence). Trimming pared 6 bases from V and 0 bases from J, leaving 14 bases between.

This clonotype occurred a few times. The germline gene is not matched at one end of the junction; a read error may be the cause. The rearrangement uses TRBV6-1 and TRBJ1-4; D not resolved. CDR1 MNHNS and CDR2 SASEGT come from the germline V gene. The CDR3 runs 16 residues. Written as DNA, the CDR3 is TGTGCCAGCAGCGAAGCCACAGCGGGCGGTGGTAAAAAACTGTTTTTT. It translates to CASSEATAGGGKKLFF.

This clonotype was picked up a small number of times. This chain uses TRBV12-3 or TRBV12-4 with TRBJ1-4, with no clear D. Trimming left V 4 bases short and J 0 bases short, with 9 bases between. The CDR3 loop spans 15 amino acids. This CDR3 is CASSYKGATNEKLFF. CDR3 bases: TGTGCCAGCAGTTATAAGGGTGCAACTAATGAAAAACTGTTTTTT.

The CDR3 reads CASTVVGGRSGNTIYF. CDR3 sequence (DNA): TGTGCCAGTACCGTCGTAGGGGGCCGCTCTGGAAACACCATATATTTT. This chain connects TRBV19 to TRBJ1-3, with 7 nucleotides matching TRBD1. This CDR3 region has 16 residues. Trimming at V came to 7 bases and at J to 0 bases, leaving 9 bases not matched to a gene. Germline lookup yields CDR1 LNHDA and CDR2 SQIVND (reference sequence).

This clonotype was seen ten or more times. The chain carries TRBV9 and TRBJ1-1, with 9 positions matching TRBD1. Germline V gene lookup returns CDR1 SGDLS and CDR2 YYNGEE. CDR3 length: 15 amino acids. The V and J ends lost 3 bases and 6 bases, in that order; junction bases with no gene match: 9. The CDR3 nucleotides are TGTGCCAGCAGCGGAAGAACAGGGGGCTATTCTGAAGCTTTCTTT. It specifies CASSGRTGGYSEAFF.

The chain joins TRBV12-5 to TRBJ1-6; no definite D call. The germline V and J ends were trimmed by 5 bases and 6 bases, with 8 bases remaining between them. Germline V gene sequence: CDR1 LGHNT, CDR2 FRNRAP. The CDR3 is 13 residues long. The CDR3 DNA reads as TGTGCTAGTGGTGCGGAGCTTAATTCACCCCTCCACTTT. Residues: CASGAELNSPLHF.

For this clonotype: This may be a read error, as it is one base from a much larger clone. The V call is TRBV27, the J call TRBJ2-5, with TRBD1 matching over 8 bases. This CDR3 region has 15 residues. Germline V CDR1 and CDR2: MNHEY, SMNVEV (reference sequence). The CDR3 reads CASTQRGQGQEAQYF. The CDR3 DNA follows: TGTGCCAGCACCCAAAGAGGACAGGGACAAGAGGCCCAGTACTTC.